This T cell receptor (beta chain) derives from a study of cytomegalovirus exposure and HLA in healthy donors. PCR involved 60 Vbeta and 13 Jbeta primers. Data came from immunoSEQ multiplex PCR; TCRdb stores just in-frame clones and leaves some out. The sample's table shows about 120,000 clones. This clonotype originated in a woman between 35 and 50 years old in good health and CMV-seropositive. The sample was PBMCs.

The DNA for the CDR3 is TGTGCCAGCAGTTTAAGCGGGGATTACAATGAGCAGTTCTTC. Its protein is CASSLSGDYNEQFF. The chain carries TRBV27 and TRBJ2-1; 7 bases are shared with TRBD2. Trimming cost V 2 bases and J 4 bases; bases outside gene matches: 2. The CDR3 has 14 amino acids. The V gene's germline CDR1 is MNHEY and CDR2 SMNVEV (reference sequence).